The 19 T cell receptor beta chains listed next were all sequenced from one sample in a study of blood T cell repertoires in COVID-19. The table came from immunoSEQ multiplex PCR; TCRdb's copy has only in-frame clones and leaves some out. The sample carries fewer than 500,000 clones, more than 70% recorded once. The sequenced material came from PBMCs or T cells enriched from blood (not recorded which). The receptors were gathered from a young man who had recovered from COVID-19.

The chain links TRBV6-6 to TRBJ1-5; 7 bases fit TRBD1. The CDR3 is 16 residues long. Unmatched junction bases numbered 9, after V lost 7 bases and J lost 0 bases. Germline V CDR1 and CDR2: MNHNY, SVGAGI (reference sequence). CDR3 loop: CASTPGQEFSNQPQHF. CDR3 sequence (DNA): TGTGCCAGCACTCCAGGACAGGAATTTAGCAATCAGCCCCAGCATTTT.

V gene TRBV6-2 or TRBV6-3 combines with J gene TRBJ1-5; TRBD1 aligns across 7 bases. J lost 4 bases, V lost 6 bases, and 6 bases had no gene match. The CDR3 extends over 14 amino acids. Germline lookup yields CDR1 MNHEY and CDR2 SVGEGT. The CDR3 DNA reads as TGTGCCAGCAGCCCGAGGGGGCGGAATCAGCCCCAGCATTTT. Its protein is CASSPRGRNQPQHF.

V and J are TRBV20-1 and TRBJ1-6, with D hard to call. The CDR3 totals 11 residues. Germline assignment: CDR1 DFQATT and CDR2 SNEGSKA (reference sequence). Trimming removed 6 bases at V and 9 bases at J, with 9 bases between. Here the CDR3 reads CSAAGGSPLHF. The CDR3 DNA follows: TGCAGTGCCGCCGGCGGTTCACCCCTCCACTTT.

The rearrangement links TRBV7-2 to TRBJ1-2, with a weak D call TRBD1 (6 bases). The CDR3 covers 14 residues. V lost 6 bases and J 5 bases, leaving 16 bases between the germline ends. Germline-derived CDR1 and CDR2 are SGHTA and FQGNSA. The CDR3 spells CASRVTGTLYGYTF. CDR3 DNA: TGTGCCAGCAGGGTAACCGGGACATTATATGGCTACACCTTC.

The V and J genes are TRBV27 and TRBJ1-2; weak D call: TRBD1 (6 bases). CDR1 is MNHEY and CDR2 is SMNVEV in the germline V gene (reference sequence). Trimming took 4 bases from V and 3 from J, leaving 15 bases between them. CDR3 length: 15 residues. CDR3: CASSSHGQSYYGYTF. The CDR3 coding sequence is TGTGCCAGCAGTTCCCACGGACAGAGCTACTATGGCTACACCTTC.

The chain couples TRBV29-1 to TRBJ2-1, with D possibly matching TRBD2 (5 bases). The CDR3 has 14 residues. Germline CDR1 SQVTM, CDR2 ANQGSEA. CDR3 residues: CDQRRRRFGDEQFF. CDR3 coding DNA: TGCGACCAGCGCAGGAGGCGGTTTGGGGATGAGCAGTTCTTC.

The chain carries TRBV5-5 and TRBJ2-7, with 7 bases matching TRBD2. With 0 bases clipped from V and 7 bases from J, the junction kept 13 bases outside the gene matches. This CDR3 has 16 residues. Per the germline V gene, CDR1 is SGHKS and CDR2 is YYEKEE (reference sequence). In nucleotides, the CDR3 is TGTGCCAGCAGCTTGGTACTCCTAGCGAGAGCGGGGGAGCAGTACTTC. Translation gives CASSLVLLARAGEQYF.

The chain carries TRBV3-1 (or the pseudogene TRBV3-2) and TRBJ1-2; TRBD1 agrees at 7 bases. Trimming cost V 6 bases and J 7 bases; bases outside gene matches: 5. From germline, CDR1 is LGHDT and CDR2 YNNKEL (reference sequence). The CDR3 has 12 amino acids. CDR3 nucleotides: TGTGCCAGCAGGACAGGGAGAAGTGGCTACACCTTC. It is translated as CASRTGRSGYTF.

The rearrangement links TRBV18 to TRBJ1-1; D unclear. Trimming left V 2 bases short and J 1 base short, with 11 bases between. CDR1 is KGHSH and CDR2 is LQKENI in the germline V gene. The CDR3 sequence is 15 residues long. Written as DNA, the CDR3 is TGTGCCAGCTCACCATCTTGGAGGTGGAACACTGAAGCTTTCTTT. Protein sequence: CASSPSWRWNTEAFF.

The J gene is TRBJ2-7, the V gene TRBV6-2 or TRBV6-3; D remains ambiguous. The CDR3 covers 11 residues. Between the trimmed V and J ends, which lost 4 bases and 5 bases, there was a span of 6 bases. Germline V CDR1 and CDR2: MNHEY, SVGEGT. The CDR3 DNA reads as TGTGCCAGCAGTTTGAGAAACGAGCAGTACTTC. This gives the protein CASSLRNEQYF.

The V call is TRBV15, the J call TRBJ1-2; no definite D call. V was trimmed by 0 bases and J by 6 bases, leaving 26 bases between them. Germline lookup yields CDR1 LNHNV and CDR2 YYDKDF (reference sequence). There are 19 residues in the CDR3. The CDR3 nucleotides are TGTGCCACCAGCAGAGATTACACCCGCTCAGGCTCGATAGTTGATGGCTACACCTTC. This encodes CATSRDYTRSGSIVDGYTF.

The gene calls are TRBV15 and TRBJ2-2, with 8 bases aligning to TRBD1. Germline CDR1 LNHNV, CDR2 YYDKDF (reference sequence). The V gene end was trimmed by 8 bases and the J gene end by 8 bases; junction bases not matched to a gene: 13. The CDR3 contains 15 residues. The CDR3 region is CATGLGQGAWGELFF. In DNA, the CDR3 is TGTGCCACCGGGCTCGGGCAGGGGGCGTGGGGGGAGCTGTTTTTT.

The V and J genes are TRBV2 and TRBJ2-1, with TRBD2 matching 8 bases. Germline CDR1 is SNHLY and CDR2 is FYNNEI. The CDR3 is 16 amino acids. The junction had 6 bases not matched to a gene; V was cut back by 4 bases and J by 1 base. CDR3 sequence (DNA): TGTGCCAGCAGTGGGTTTAGCGGGGAGTCCTACAATGAGCAGTTCTTC. Translating it yields CASSGFSGESYNEQFF.

The chain couples TRBV10-3 to TRBJ2-7; D may be TRBD1 (6 bases). Looked up from germline, CDR1 is ENHRY and CDR2 is SYGVKD. Trimming shortened V by 6 bases and J by 5 bases, and 14 bases separated the two germline ends. The CDR3 has 13 residues. In DNA, the CDR3 is TGTGCCATCAGCCCCGGGACAATCGACGAGCAGTACTTC. Protein sequence: CAISPGTIDEQYF.

This clone was seen once. The chain joins TRBV14 to TRBJ1-1; a weak D match, TRBD1 (5 bases). The CDR3 contains 17 residues. CDR1 is SGHDN and CDR2 is FVKESK in the germline V gene. V lost 2 bases and J 6 bases, leaving 22 bases between the germline ends. The DNA of the CDR3 is TGTGCCAGCAGCCAATGGGGACTTGGCGGGAATGACGCTGAAGCTTTCTTT. It specifies CASSQWGLGGNDAEAFF. Looking up the rest from reference TRBV14 and TRBJ1-1 gives the full variable domain: EAGVTQFPSHSVIEKGQTVTLRCDPISGHDNLYWYRRVMGKEIKFLLHFVKESKQDESGMPNNRFLAERTGGTYSTLKVQPAELEDSGVYFCASSQWGLGGNDAEAFFGQGTRLTVV.

This chain joins TRBV5-1 and TRBJ1-1; the D gene is possibly TRBD1 (6 bases). The CDR3 covers 13 residues. V shed 3 bases and J shed 8 bases, with 14 bases lying between them. Germline CDR1 is SGHRS and CDR2 is YFSETQ. In DNA, the CDR3 is TGCGCCAGCAGCTCACATAACAGGGCAGAAGCTTTCTTT. Amino acid sequence: CASSSHNRAEAFF.

V usage is TRBV10-3 and J usage is TRBJ1-4; TRBD1 matches 7 bases. J gave up 0 bases and V 6 bases, and 4 bases lay outside the gene matches. Per germline, CDR1 ENHRY and CDR2 SYGVKD. The CDR3 is 15 amino acids. The CDR3 is CAIRGTEATNEKLFF. The CDR3 DNA reads as TGTGCCATCAGGGGGACAGAAGCAACTAATGAAAAACTGTTTTTT.

CDR3 region: CASSLGLQGATEAFF. The CDR3 nucleotides read TGTGCCAGCAGCTTGGGACTACAGGGGGCCACTGAAGCTTTCTTT. The chain recombines TRBV7-2 with TRBJ1-1; TRBD1 matches 9 bases. This CDR3 has 15 residues. Germline values: CDR1 SGHTA, CDR2 FQGNSA. The junction had 6 bases not matched to a gene; V was cut back by 3 bases and J by 4 bases.

This chain uses TRBV19 with TRBJ1-6; maybe TRBD1 (5 bases). The germline V gene encodes CDR1 LNHDA and CDR2 SQIVND (reference sequence). The CDR3 covers 18 residues. V shed 6 bases and J shed 0 bases, with 18 bases lying between them. The CDR3 nucleotides are TGTGCCAGTAGCCGCCTGGGGGGAACTAGCTCCTATAATTCACCCCTCCACTTT. Encoded protein: CASSRLGGTSSYNSPLHF. The variable domain in full, completed from reference TRBV19 and TRBJ1-6, reads DGGITQSPKYLFRKEGQNVTLSCEQNLNHDAMYWYRQDPGQGLRLIYYSQIVNDFQKGDIAEGYSVSREKKESFPLTVTSAQKNPTAFYLCASSRLGGTSSYNSPLHFGNGTRLTVT.